What follows are 16 T cell receptor beta chains derived from one specimen sequenced in a study of blood T cell repertoires in COVID-19. TCRdb's table, derived via immunoSEQ multiplex PCR, lists solely in-frame clones and lacks some. The sample has under 300,000 clones; approximately 79% are singletons. The sequencing input was peripheral blood. The source is a woman aged 40 to 49 with active or convalescent COVID-19.

V and J are TRBV5-1 and TRBJ2-1, with 7 bases matching TRBD2. Germline CDR1 and CDR2: SGHRS and YFSETQ. V was clipped by 4 bases and J by 5 bases; unmatched bases: 15. The CDR3 runs 17 residues. Here the CDR3 DNA reads TGCGCCAGCAGCCCAACGGGGAGGGTCGTCGGCGACAATGAGCAGTTCTTC. As protein: CASSPTGRVVGDNEQFF.

The rearrangement links TRBV5-4 to TRBJ1-6; D call uncertain. Germline-derived CDR1 and CDR2 are SGHNT and YYREEE (reference sequence). The ends were cut back, 4 bases at V and 7 bases at J, with 9 bases in the middle. The CDR3 loop spans 13 amino acids. Here the CDR3 reads CASSLDSNSPLHF. DNA of the CDR3: TGTGCCAGCAGCCTAGACTCAAATTCACCCCTCCACTTT. Together with reference TRBV5-4 and TRBJ1-6, the CDR3 gives the full variable domain: ETGVTQSPTHLIKTRGQQVTLRCSSQSGHNTVSWYQQALGQGPQFIFQYYREEENGRGNFPPRFSGLQFPNYSSELNVNALELDDSALYLCASSLDSNSPLHFGNGTRLTVT.

Remarks on this clone: In the same sample, other DNA sequences code for this CDR3. V and J are TRBV18 and TRBJ2-7; 11 bases align to TRBD1. After removal of 6 bases from V and 3 bases from J, the junction contained 4 bases not matched to a gene. The CDR3 contains 14 residues. CDR1 is KGHSH, CDR2 LQKENI, per germline. The CDR3 loop reads CASSPGTGGYEQYV. CDR3 sequence (DNA): TGTGCCAGCTCCCCCGGGACAGGGGGCTACGAGCAGTACGTC.

J is TRBJ1-5 and V is TRBV27; TRBD1 is a possible D gene (6 bases). V dropped 6 bases and J dropped 4 bases, with 10 bases sitting between them. Germline V lookup: CDR1 MNHEY, CDR2 SMNVEV (reference sequence). The CDR3 loop spans 13 amino acids. CDR3 nucleotides: TGTGCCAGCAGACAGGGTCTAAATCAGCCCCAGCATTTT. Residues: CASRQGLNQPQHF.

DNA of the CDR3: TGTGCCAGCAGCCCCCGCGGTGGGGGGAGCACAGATACGCAGTATTTT. Amino acids: CASSPRGGGSTDTQYF. This rearrangement joins TRBV9 to TRBJ2-3, with TRBD2 as a possible D gene (6 bases). The V gene lost 4 bases and the J gene lost 0 bases, with 15 bases spanning the gap. This CDR3 spans 16 amino acids. CDR1 and CDR2 from the germline V gene are SGDLS and YYNGEE.

The V gene is TRBV12-3 or TRBV12-4, the J gene TRBJ1-3; D is undetermined. With 5 bases removed from V and 4 bases from J, the gap between germline ends came to 6 bases. The CDR3 is made up of 12 amino acids. This CDR3 reads CASSPLGNTIYF. For the CDR3, the DNA is TGTGCCAGCAGTCCTCTGGGAAACACCATATATTTT.

V usage is TRBV30 and J usage is TRBJ1-6; the D gene is possibly TRBD1 (5 bases). Germline V CDR1 and CDR2: GTSNPN, SVGIG (reference sequence). V dropped 4 bases and J dropped 7 bases, with 17 bases sitting between them. The CDR3 has 15 amino acids. The CDR3 nucleotides read TGTGCCTGGATCCAAGGGGCCGGAGGGAATTCACCCCTCCACTTT. This gives the protein CAWIQGAGGNSPLHF.

V is TRBV7-3 and J is TRBJ2-1, with a tentative D call TRBD2 (6 bases). The length of the CDR3 is 14 residues. Germline values: CDR1 SGHTA, CDR2 FQGTGA. V lost 2 bases and J lost 9, with 14 bases in between. The CDR3 DNA reads TGTGCCAGCAGCTTAGCTAGCGTGGTTGGTGAGCAGTTCTTC. Translation: CASSLASVVGEQFF.

The chain recombines TRBV24-1 with TRBJ2-1, with unresolved D. CDR3 size: 12 residues. CDR1 is KGHDR and CDR2 is SFDVKD in the germline V gene. The V end was cut by 4 bases, the J end by 8 bases, with 8 bases between. The DNA of the CDR3 is TGTGCCACCAGTGACCAGAACGATGAGCAGTTCTTC. Translating it yields CATSDQNDEQFF.

The V and J genes are TRBV6-5 and TRBJ1-1; 8 positions agree with TRBD1. This CDR3 contains 14 residues. The germline V gene encodes CDR1 MNHEY and CDR2 SVGAGI. The ends lost 6 bases at V and 1 base at J; junction bases unmatched: 4. CDR3: CASSIQGGNTEAFF. The CDR3 nucleotides read TGTGCCAGCAGCATACAGGGGGGGAACACTGAAGCTTTCTTT.

V and J are TRBV9 and TRBJ2-5; TRBD2 matches at 11 bases. This CDR3 has 17 residues. The V gene's germline CDR1 is SGDLS and CDR2 YYNGEE. V shed 3 bases, J shed 1 base, and the junction held 8 bases outside the gene matches. The CDR3 nucleotides are TGTGCCAGCAGCGAGGTAGCGGGGGGGCTGTCCCAAGAGACCCAGTACTTC. As protein: CASSEVAGGLSQETQYF.

The chain carries TRBV6-6 and TRBJ1-1; D is undetermined. The V end was cut by 7 bases, the J end by 1 base, with 10 bases between. The germline gives CDR1 MNHNY, CDR2 SVGAGI (reference sequence). The CDR3 contains 13 residues. Here the CDR3 reads CASNPRGNTEAFF. DNA for the CDR3: TGTGCCAGCAACCCGCGAGGGAACACTGAAGCTTTCTTT.

This chain uses TRBV7-2 with TRBJ1-6, with D perhaps TRBD1 (5 bases). Germline CDR1 and CDR2: SGHTA and FQGNSA. The length of the CDR3 is 14 residues. Trimming stripped 3 bases from V and 7 bases from J, with 10 bases between. This CDR3 is CASSFAGSNSPLHF. CDR3 DNA: TGTGCCAGCAGCTTTGCAGGGTCGAATTCACCCCTCCACTTT.

This clone was observed a handful of times. Other nucleotide sequences in the sample specify the same CDR3. The chain joins TRBV29-1 to TRBJ2-1; tentative D call: TRBD2 (7 bases). Germline values: CDR1 SQVTM, CDR2 ANQGSEA. The ends were cut back, 5 bases at V and 9 bases at J, with 11 bases in the middle. The CDR3 has 11 amino acids. The CDR3 DNA sequence: TGCAGCGTTCAGAGGGGGGGTGAGCAGTTCTTC. Protein sequence: CSVQRGGEQFF.

The rearrangement uses TRBV19 and TRBJ1-2, with 8 bases matching TRBD1. The ends lost 3 bases at V and 5 bases at J; junction bases unmatched: 2. The CDR3 loop spans 13 amino acids. Germline V gene data show CDR1 as LNHDA and CDR2 as SQIVND (reference sequence). The CDR3 loop reads CASSIGQGYGYTF. CDR3 nucleotide sequence: TGTGCCAGTAGTATCGGACAGGGTTATGGCTACACCTTC.

This clone has only a few counts. Other DNA sequences in this sample translate to the same CDR3. For the CDR3, the DNA is TGCGCCAGCAGCCCCCAGGGGAGCTCCTATAATTCACCCCTCCACTTT. Amino acid sequence: CASSPQGSSYNSPLHF. This chain uses TRBV5-1 with TRBJ1-6; D might be TRBD1 (6 bases). This CDR3 spans 16 amino acids. Germline loops: CDR1 SGHRS, CDR2 YFSETQ. V lost 4 bases and J lost 0, with 11 bases in between. The full variable domain, with the rest looked up from reference TRBV5-1 and TRBJ1-6, is KAGVTQTPRYLIKTRGQQVTLSCSPISGHRSVSWYQQTPGQGLQFLFEYFSETQRNKGNFPGRFSGRQFSNSRSEMNVSTLELGDSALYLCASSPQGSSYNSPLHFGNGTRLTVT.